The clone carrying this T cell receptor (beta chain) was detected ten times or more. Antigen unknown. The sample belongs to a study of beta chain features in type 1 diabetes. Study observations and caveats: Shorter TCRB CDR3s, moderately but significantly so, marked every one of the four CD4+ subsets in Type 1 diabetes patients.

Expressed TCRB transcripts were sequenced after all isolated RNA was converted to cDNA. Sequencing used immunoSEQ multiplex PCR; TCRdb keeps in-frame clones, though not all of them. The sample lists about 230,000 clones; around 16% were seen once. This TCR derives from a man aged 25-40 years with type 1 diabetes. The sequencing input was naive CD4+ T cells from blood.

The CDR3 loop reads CASSVGGLPRETQYF. The DNA of the CDR3 is TGTGCCAGCAGCGTCGGAGGGCTCCCTCGGGAGACCCAGTACTTC. The rearrangement uses TRBV2 and TRBJ2-5; tentatively, D is TRBD2 (6 bases). The CDR3 length is 15 residues. The germline CDR1 and CDR2 sequences are SNHLY and FYNNEI. Trimming removed 6 bases at V and 5 bases at J, with 19 bases between.